Presented here are 20 T cell receptor beta chains from one specimen sequenced in a study of blood T cell repertoires in COVID-19. The protocol was immunoSEQ multiplex PCR, while the TCRdb copy is restricted to in-frame clones and leaves out a portion. The sample has some 200,000 clones; approximately 88% are singletons. Specimen: PBMCs or T cells enriched from blood (not recorded which). The receptor set was obtained from a woman between 18 and 30 years old who had recovered from COVID-19.

This rearrangement joins TRBV28 to TRBJ2-1; 7 bases line up with TRBD1. The V gene end was trimmed by 6 bases and the J gene end by 5 bases; junction bases not matched to a gene: 7. Germline assignment: CDR1 MDHEN and CDR2 SYDVKM. The CDR3 spans 14 residues. DNA of the CDR3: TGTGCCAGCAGATTGGGACAGTCGAACAATGAGCAGTTCTTC. As protein: CASRLGQSNNEQFF.

This chain's CDR3 is CATRTDRGHNEQFF. The CDR3 DNA reads TGTGCCACCAGGACGGACAGGGGACACAATGAGCAGTTCTTC. V usage is TRBV10-3 and J usage is TRBJ2-1, with TRBD1 identical over 9 bases. The CDR3 is 14 residues long. Germline loops: CDR1 ENHRY, CDR2 SYGVKD. V shed 10 bases, J shed 5 bases, and the junction held 9 bases outside the gene matches.

CDR3: CASSLWGQGHQPQHF. The CDR3 nucleotides read TGTGCCAGCAGTTTATGGGGACAGGGGCATCAGCCCCAGCATTTT. The V call is TRBV28, the J call TRBJ1-5, with TRBD1 identical over 10 bases. J gave up 5 bases and V 0 bases, and 1 base lay outside the gene matches. The V gene's germline CDR1 is MDHEN and CDR2 SYDVKM. This CDR3 has 15 residues.

This clone was recorded many times. The V gene is TRBV4-2, the J gene TRBJ2-2; 11 nucleotides line up with TRBD2. Germline V CDR1 and CDR2: LGHNA, YNFKEQ. With 10 bases clipped from V and 5 bases from J, the junction kept 18 bases outside the gene matches. The CDR3 runs 18 residues. CDR3 DNA: TGTGCCACTTCCAGGTGGTATGGGCTAGCGGGGGGAACCGGGGAGCTGTTTTTT. Its protein product is CATSRWYGLAGGTGELFF.

J is TRBJ1-2 and V is TRBV27, with D tentatively TRBD1 (5 bases). V was pared by 5 bases and J by 3 bases, with 22 bases between. Germline CDR1 is MNHEY and CDR2 is SMNVEV (reference sequence). The CDR3 consists of 17 residues. DNA of the CDR3: TGTGCCAGCAGTCCCCACCCCCGACAGATTGTATACTATGGCTACACCTTC. It codes for CASSPHPRQIVYYGYTF.

This clone has more than one count but fewer than ten. The rearrangement uses TRBV14 and TRBJ2-7, with D maybe TRBD1 (7 bases). Trimming stripped 5 bases from V and 6 bases from J, with 17 bases between. In germline, CDR1 is SGHDN, CDR2 FVKESK. The CDR3 extends over 14 amino acids. The chain's CDR3 is CASSDRAQGGEQYF. In nucleotides, the CDR3 is TGTGCCAGCAGCGATCGAGCCCAGGGGGGCGAGCAGTACTTC.

This clone was found a few times. This sequence joins TRBV7-9 and TRBJ1-2, with D possibly TRBD1 on 6 matching bases. V gave up 2 bases and J gave up 8 bases, with 12 bases separating them. Germline CDR1 and CDR2: SEHNR and FQNEAQ (reference sequence). The CDR3 consists of 13 residues. The CDR3 reads CASSLMTGRGYTF. The CDR3 nucleotides read TGTGCCAGCAGCTTAATGACAGGTCGGGGCTACACCTTC.

The V gene is TRBV29-1, the J gene TRBJ2-7; D perhaps matches TRBD1 (6 bases). V was trimmed by 3 bases and J by 6 bases, leaving 9 bases between them. CDR3 size: 11 residues. The germline V gene has CDR1 SQVTM and CDR2 ANQGSEA. CDR3 sequence reads: CSVESGVEQYF. Written as DNA, the CDR3 is TGCAGCGTTGAGTCAGGGGTCGAGCAGTACTTC.

The J gene is TRBJ1-6, the V gene TRBV6-5, with unresolved D. Germline V gives CDR1 MNHEY, CDR2 SVGAGI. Trimming shortened V by 5 bases and J by 10 bases, and 9 bases separated the two germline ends. The length of the CDR3 is 12 residues. CDR3 residues: CASSHRLSPLHF. CDR3 sequence (DNA): TGTGCCAGCAGTCATCGGTTGTCACCCCTCCACTTT.

The chain joins TRBV6-5 to TRBJ1-1; a possible D gene is TRBD1 (6 bases). The CDR3 loop spans 15 amino acids. V lost 2 bases and J lost 4, with 14 bases in between. Germline V gene data show CDR1 as MNHEY and CDR2 as SVGAGI. DNA for the CDR3: TGTGCCAGCAGTTACCAGCGGGGGGCAAGCACTGAAGCTTTCTTT. Amino acids: CASSYQRGASTEAFF.

J is TRBJ1-1 and V is TRBV27, with D maybe TRBD1 (5 bases). Germline CDR1 MNHEY, CDR2 SMNVEV (reference sequence). CDR3 length: 15 amino acids. Trimming removed 2 bases from V and 0 bases from J, with 10 bases in between. CDR3 sequence: CASSLTTGVNTEAFF. In nucleotides, the CDR3 is TGTGCCAGCAGTTTAACCACAGGTGTGAACACTGAAGCTTTCTTT.

This clone was seen once. This chain uses TRBV28 with TRBJ1-1, with TRBD1 identical over 12 bases. Germline CDR1 MDHEN, CDR2 SYDVKM. After removal of 7 bases from V and 0 bases from J, the junction contained 15 bases not matched to a gene. CDR3 length: 19 residues. The CDR3 sequence is CASNPPWGDRGQLNTEAFF. DNA of the CDR3: TGTGCCAGCAACCCCCCCTGGGGGGACAGGGGGCAGTTGAACACTGAAGCTTTCTTT.

In nucleotides, the CDR3 is TGCAGCGTGGGGGACTTCGACGTGGTCGGGGAGACCCAGTACTTC. It specifies CSVGDFDVVGETQYF. The gene calls are TRBV29-1 and TRBJ2-5; D may be TRBD2 (6 bases). V lost 6 bases and J 5 bases, leaving 22 bases between the germline ends. CDR1 is SQVTM and CDR2 is ANQGSEA in the germline V gene. The CDR3 covers 15 residues.

This chain uses TRBV19 with TRBJ1-2, with D maybe TRBD1 (5 bases). The CDR3 sequence is 13 residues long. Germline CDR1 and CDR2: LNHDA and SQIVND (reference sequence). Trimming left V 3 bases short and J 4 bases short, with 9 bases between. DNA for the CDR3: TGTGCCAGTAGTATGATGACAGCCTATGGCTACACCTTC. Translating gives CASSMMTAYGYTF.

The CDR3 DNA sequence: TGTGCCAGCAGCCAATGGCGGGATTCCTCTGGAAACACCATATATTTT. It is translated as CASSQWRDSSGNTIYF. This sequence joins TRBV3-1 (or the pseudogene TRBV3-2) and TRBJ1-3; D not certain. There are 16 residues in the CDR3. CDR1 is LGHDT and CDR2 is YNNKEL in the germline V gene (reference sequence). The ends were cut back, 2 bases at V and 0 bases at J, with 11 bases in the middle.

The CDR3 is CAISESTVTPGSNQPQHF. CDR3 nucleotide sequence: TGTGCCATCAGTGAATCGACAGTCACCCCGGGCAGCAATCAGCCCCAGCATTTT. The chain employs TRBV10-3 and TRBJ1-5; TRBD1 is a possible D gene (5 bases). The V gene lost 3 bases and the J gene lost 1 base, with 19 bases spanning the gap. This CDR3 comprises 18 residues. Germline V gene lookup returns CDR1 ENHRY and CDR2 SYGVKD.

The chain has TRBV5-1 and TRBJ2-7, with 7 nucleotides matching TRBD2. Germline CDR1 reads SGHRS; CDR2 reads YFSETQ. The CDR3 is made up of 15 amino acids. After removal of 0 bases from V and 5 bases from J, the junction contained 8 bases not matched to a gene. CDR3 protein: CASSLASAGYDEQYF. The CDR3 nucleotides read TGCGCCAGCAGCTTGGCCTCAGCGGGGTACGACGAGCAGTACTTC.

The chain couples TRBV13 to TRBJ1-2; TRBD1 might be the D (5 bases). V shed 5 bases and J shed 4 bases, with 11 bases lying between them. Germline V gives CDR1 PRHDT, CDR2 FYEKMQ (reference sequence). This CDR3 is built from 13 residues. CDR3 nucleotide sequence: TGTGCCAGCAGCCGAGACAGTTTCTATGGCTACACCTTC. Translating it yields CASSRDSFYGYTF.

The sample holds one count of this clone. The V and J genes are TRBV13 and TRBJ1-2; TRBD1 might be the D (6 bases). The germline V gene has CDR1 PRHDT and CDR2 FYEKMQ (reference sequence). The CDR3 totals 13 residues. Trimming shortened V by 5 bases and J by 3 bases, and 10 bases separated the two germline ends. The CDR3 nucleotides read TGTGCCAGCAGCCTCAGGGGATACTATGGCTACACCTTC. It specifies CASSLRGYYGYTF.

This clone was observed a single time. The V call is TRBV28, the J call TRBJ1-1; D may be TRBD1 (5 bases). Per the germline V gene, CDR1 is MDHEN and CDR2 is SYDVKM. The CDR3 spans 16 residues. V was cut by 2 bases and J by 6 bases, with 19 bases left in between. The CDR3 sequence: CASSLEGGAQISEAFF. The CDR3 DNA follows: TGTGCCAGCAGTTTAGAGGGCGGGGCGCAGATTTCTGAAGCTTTCTTT.